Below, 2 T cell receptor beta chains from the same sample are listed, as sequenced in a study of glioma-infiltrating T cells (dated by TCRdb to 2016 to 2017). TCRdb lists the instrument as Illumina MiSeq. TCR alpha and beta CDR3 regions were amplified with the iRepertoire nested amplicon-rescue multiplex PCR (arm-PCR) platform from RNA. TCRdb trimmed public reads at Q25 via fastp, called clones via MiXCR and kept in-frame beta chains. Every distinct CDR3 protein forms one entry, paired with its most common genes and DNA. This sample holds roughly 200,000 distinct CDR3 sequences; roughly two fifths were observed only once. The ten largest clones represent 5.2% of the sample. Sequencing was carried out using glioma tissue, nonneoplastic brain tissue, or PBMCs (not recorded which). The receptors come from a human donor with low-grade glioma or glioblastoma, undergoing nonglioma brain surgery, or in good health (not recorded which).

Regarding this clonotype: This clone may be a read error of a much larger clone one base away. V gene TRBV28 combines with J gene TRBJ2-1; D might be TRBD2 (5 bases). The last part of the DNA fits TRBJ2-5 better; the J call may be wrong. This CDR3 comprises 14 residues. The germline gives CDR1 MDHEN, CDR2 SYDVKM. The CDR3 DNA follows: TGTACCAGCAGTTTACCGCTAGCTAAAGAGACCCAGTACTTC. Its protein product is CTSSLPLAKETQYF.

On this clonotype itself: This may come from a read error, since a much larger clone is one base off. The CDR3 DNA reads TGCAGTGCTAGAGAAAGGGGGCACGGAAACACCATATATTTT. Protein: CSARERGHGNTIYF. V gene TRBV20-1 combines with J gene TRBJ1-3; 7 bases are shared with TRBD1. With V trimmed by 0 bases and J by 4 bases, 3 bases remained unmatched. Germline CDR1 is DFQATT and CDR2 is SNEGSKA (reference sequence). The CDR3 is 14 residues long.